Below, 26 T cell receptor beta chains from the same sample are listed, as sequenced in a study of T cell responses to AZD1222 COVID-19 vaccine. Libraries were prepared by immunoSEQ multiplex PCR; TCRdb keeps only in-frame clonotypes and omits some of them. The profile shows over 110,000 clones, roughly 90% of them singletons. This specimen consisted of peripheral blood, obtained on day 0 of AZD1222 vaccination. These receptors came from an adult in good health.

The chain has TRBV5-4 and TRBJ2-1; maybe TRBD2 (6 bases). The V gene lost 7 bases and the J gene lost 2 bases, with 16 bases spanning the gap. In germline, CDR1 is SGHNT, CDR2 YYREEE (reference sequence). This CDR3 has 15 amino acids. The CDR3 DNA reads TGTGCCAGCGCGTTTGGAGGGCTCGCCTACAATGAGCAGTTCTTC. It translates to CASAFGGLAYNEQFF.

The CDR3 here is CATSVSDRSDTQYF. The CDR3 DNA reads TGTGCCACCAGTGTCTCGGACAGATCGGATACGCAGTATTTT. V gene TRBV24-1 combines with J gene TRBJ2-3, with a weak D call TRBD1 (6 bases). Between the trimmed V and J ends, which lost 5 bases and 6 bases, there was a span of 14 bases. CDR3 size: 14 residues. Germline CDR1 KGHDR, CDR2 SFDVKD.

J is TRBJ1-2 and V is TRBV21-1. TRBV21-1 is a pseudogene locus. The CDR3 is 15 amino acids. CDR3 DNA sequence: TGTGCCAGCAGCACCCAGACAGGGAGGGACTATGGCTACACCTTC. This encodes CASSTQTGRDYGYTF.

The chain employs TRBV19 and TRBJ2-2; TRBD1 aligns across 7 bases. The CDR3 runs 16 residues. Germline CDR1 is LNHDA and CDR2 is SQIVND (reference sequence). The J segment lost 4 bases and the V segment lost 6 bases, leaving 11 bases of the junction unmatched. CDR3 sequence (DNA): TGTGCCAGTAGGTTCTCAGGGGGTTTAGTCACCGGGGAGCTGTTTTTT. Its translation is CASRFSGGLVTGELFF.

The chain combines TRBV7-3 with TRBJ1-6, with D possibly matching TRBD1 (6 bases). V was trimmed by 1 base and J by 7 bases, leaving 17 bases between them. Germline-derived CDR1 and CDR2 are SGHTA and FQGTGA. This CDR3 is built from 17 residues. CDR3 amino acids: CASSLMGGFLRNSPLHF. The CDR3 nucleotides are TGTGCCAGCAGCTTAATGGGGGGCTTTCTTCGGAATTCACCCCTCCACTTT.

V gene TRBV28 combines with J gene TRBJ2-1; 7 nucleotides align to TRBD1. CDR1 is MDHEN, CDR2 SYDVKM, per germline. The CDR3 totals 15 residues. V lost 7 bases and J lost 6; bases outside the gene matches: 12. CDR3 sequence reads: CASTLGGRGSNEQFF. In DNA, the CDR3 is TGTGCCAGCACCCTGGGCGGCAGGGGGAGCAATGAGCAGTTCTTC.

The table lists this clone with a few counts. The CDR3 nucleotides are TGTGCCAGCAGGAGCCTGGGAGGGGACTATGGCTACACCTTC. This encodes CASRSLGGDYGYTF. V is TRBV27 and J is TRBJ1-2; perhaps TRBD1 as D (5 bases). This CDR3 region has 14 residues. V lost 6 bases, J lost 3 bases, and 14 bases lay in between. Per germline, CDR1 MNHEY and CDR2 SMNVEV (reference sequence).

CDR3 DNA: TGTGCCAGCAGCCTGGTCGGTGAGCAGTTCTTC. This gives the protein CASSLVGEQFF. The chain is built from TRBV6-5 and TRBJ2-1; D unclear. V dropped 6 bases and J dropped 9 bases, with 9 bases sitting between them. The CDR3 covers 11 residues. Germline assignment: CDR1 MNHEY and CDR2 SVGAGI.

V and J are TRBV29-1 and TRBJ2-7; possible D gene TRBD2, 5 bases. Germline loops: CDR1 SQVTM, CDR2 ANQGSEA. Trimming cost V 1 base and J 0 bases, with 10 bases left between them. This CDR3 comprises 14 residues. CDR3 loop: CSVEVRGSSYEQYF. Here the CDR3 DNA reads TGCAGCGTTGAAGTGCGAGGGAGCTCCTACGAGCAGTACTTC.

V is TRBV19 and J is TRBJ2-1, with D possibly being TRBD1 (6 bases). Trimming took off 4 bases at V and 4 bases at J, with 11 bases between the two ends. This CDR3 region has 14 residues. The germline V gene encodes CDR1 LNHDA and CDR2 SQIVND (reference sequence). CDR3 in amino acids: CASSTGTGYNEQFF. In nucleotides, the CDR3 is TGTGCCAGTAGTACCGGAACAGGGTACAATGAGCAGTTCTTC.

This sequence joins TRBV6-5 and TRBJ2-7; tentatively, D is TRBD2 (6 bases). This CDR3 is built from 15 residues. Germline V gives CDR1 MNHEY, CDR2 SVGAGI. V was cut by 8 bases and J by 6 bases, with 23 bases left in between. The CDR3 DNA reads as TGTGCCAGCCAACGGTACCTCGGGAGCTTCAGCGAGCAGTACTTC. Translation: CASQRYLGSFSEQYF.

The chain couples TRBV28 to TRBJ2-5; TRBD2 aligns across 8 bases. Germline CDR1 is MDHEN and CDR2 is SYDVKM. J gave up 14 bases and V 3 bases, and 8 bases lay outside the gene matches. This CDR3 is 12 amino acids long. CDR3 DNA sequence: TGTGCCAGCAGTTTGGCGGGAGGATCTATTTACTTC. Translation gives CASSLAGGSIYF. Combining the CDR3 with reference TRBV28 and TRBJ2-5 gives the whole variable domain DVKVTQSSRYLVKRTGEKVFLECVQDMDHENMFWYRQDPGLGLRLIYFSYDVKMKEKGDIPEGYSVSREKKERFSLILESASTNQTSMYLCASSLAGGSIYFGPGTRLLVL.

This rearrangement joins TRBV27 to TRBJ2-6; the D is unclear. Deletions cut 3 bases from V and 0 bases from J, with 6 bases between. Germline V gene sequence: CDR1 MNHEY, CDR2 SMNVEV (reference sequence). There are 15 residues in the CDR3. The CDR3 region is CASSLWASGANVLTF. DNA for the CDR3: TGTGCCAGCAGTTTGTGGGCCTCTGGGGCCAACGTCCTGACTTTC. The variable domain in full, completed from reference TRBV27 and TRBJ2-6, reads EAQVTQNPRYLITVTGKKLTVTCSQNMNHEYMSWYRQDPGLGLRQIYYSMNVEVTDKGDVPEGYKVSRKEKRNFPLILESPSPNQTSLYFCASSLWASGANVLTFGAGSRLTVL.

The gene calls are TRBV6-2 or TRBV6-3 and TRBJ1-1; D call uncertain. The germline V and J ends were trimmed by 3 bases and 1 base, with 6 bases remaining between them. CDR1 and CDR2 from the germline V gene are MNHEY and SVGEGT. CDR3 size: 13 residues. The CDR3 nucleotides read TGTGCCAGCAGTTATAAGGAGAACACTGAAGCTTTCTTT. Translating gives CASSYKENTEAFF.

The chain joins TRBV15 to TRBJ2-3; 9 positions match TRBD2. The germline gives CDR1 LNHNV, CDR2 YYDKDF (reference sequence). The length of the CDR3 is 17 residues. The ends lost 4 bases at V and 3 bases at J; junction bases unmatched: 11. CDR3 loop: CATSTETSGRRTDTQYF. The DNA for the CDR3 is TGTGCCACCAGCACAGAGACCAGCGGGAGGAGGACAGATACGCAGTATTTT.

The chain recombines TRBV5-1 with TRBJ1-5; TRBD1 matches at 12 bases. This CDR3 contains 15 residues. Unmatched junction bases numbered 7, after V lost 4 bases and J lost 8 bases. Germline assignment: CDR1 SGHRS and CDR2 YFSETQ. The CDR3 region has the DNA TGCGCCAGCAGCCATGGGACAGGGGGCGGGGAGCCCCAGCATTTT. Translated, it gives CASSHGTGGGEPQHF.

This clone was counted once. The chain combines TRBV9 with TRBJ1-1; D gene unclear. Germline V gene lookup returns CDR1 SGDLS and CDR2 YYNGEE. This CDR3 contains 12 residues. V lost 4 bases to trimming and J lost 0 bases, with 4 bases between them. CDR3 residues: CASSPVNTEAFF. DNA of the CDR3: TGTGCCAGCAGCCCTGTGAACACTGAAGCTTTCTTT.

This clone was detected a few times. The chain recombines TRBV27 with TRBJ2-1, with TRBD2 matching 7 bases. The CDR3 runs to 13 residues. Germline CDR1 is MNHEY and CDR2 is SMNVEV (reference sequence). V shed 4 bases, J shed 9 bases, and the junction held 6 bases outside the gene matches. The CDR3 sequence: CASSSTSEAEQFF. In DNA form, the CDR3 reads TGTGCCAGCAGTTCTACTAGCGAGGCTGAGCAGTTCTTC.

The rearrangement links TRBV30 to TRBJ2-5, with TRBD1 as a possible D gene (6 bases). Per germline, CDR1 GTSNPN and CDR2 SVGIG (reference sequence). The ends were cut back, 3 bases at V and 2 bases at J, with 10 bases in the middle. The length of the CDR3 is 13 residues. CDR3 sequence (DNA): TGTGCCTGGAGCGTACAGGGACAAGAGACCCAGTACTTC. It is translated as CAWSVQGQETQYF.

The chain carries TRBV19 and TRBJ1-5; 8 positions match TRBD1. There are 13 residues in the CDR3. Trimming cost V 11 bases and J 1 base; bases outside gene matches: 4. The germline CDR1 and CDR2 sequences are LNHDA and SQIVND (reference sequence). Written as DNA, the CDR3 is TGTGCCGTACAGGGGGGGAGCAATCAGCCCCAGCATTTT. Translation: CAVQGGSNQPQHF.

The chain employs TRBV19 and TRBJ1-6; D remains unclear. The V end was cut by 5 bases, the J end by 5 bases, with 10 bases between. This CDR3 has 14 residues. Germline values: CDR1 LNHDA, CDR2 SQIVND (reference sequence). The CDR3, as DNA: TGTGCCAGTAGTCTTCAGGATGATAATTCACCCCTCCACTTT. It translates to CASSLQDDNSPLHF. Combining the CDR3 with reference TRBV19 and TRBJ1-6 gives the whole variable domain DGGITQSPKYLFRKEGQNVTLSCEQNLNHDAMYWYRQDPGQGLRLIYYSQIVNDFQKGDIAEGYSVSREKKESFPLTVTSAQKNPTAFYLCASSLQDDNSPLHFGNGTRLTVT.

The chain links TRBV6-2 or TRBV6-3 to TRBJ1-2, with 10 positions matching TRBD1. V lost 5 bases, J lost 7 bases, and 10 bases stayed unmatched. Germline V gives CDR1 MNHEY, CDR2 SVGEGT. This CDR3 has 15 amino acids. The CDR3 DNA sequence: TGTGCCAGCAGTCCAAGACAGGGGGCAGGATTTGGCTACACCTTC. It codes for CASSPRQGAGFGYTF.

The chain recombines TRBV19 with TRBJ1-2, with 12 bases identical to TRBD1. CDR3 length: 14 residues. Trimming took 5 bases from V and 5 from J; bases not matched to a gene: 3. Germline V lookup: CDR1 LNHDA, CDR2 SQIVND (reference sequence). CDR3 in amino acids: CASSAGQGAYGYTF. The CDR3 DNA reads as TGTGCCAGTAGTGCGGGACAGGGGGCTTATGGCTACACCTTC.

The rearrangement uses TRBV27 and TRBJ1-1, with 7 nucleotides matching TRBD1. V shed 3 bases, J shed 8 bases, and the junction held 9 bases outside the gene matches. The germline gives CDR1 MNHEY, CDR2 SMNVEV (reference sequence). The CDR3 loop spans 14 amino acids. CDR3 nucleotides: TGTGCCAGCAGTTTCTTGGGACAGACACGAGAAGCTTTCTTT. Residues: CASSFLGQTREAFF.

The rearrangement joins TRBV3-1 (or the pseudogene TRBV3-2) to TRBJ1-2, with D perhaps matching TRBD1 (6 bases). From germline, CDR1 is LGHDT and CDR2 YNNKEL (reference sequence). V lost 8 bases, J lost 5 bases, and 18 bases lay in between. The CDR3 totals 14 residues. CDR3 loop: CASFLTGTPYGYTF. CDR3 bases: TGTGCCAGCTTTCTAACCGGGACACCTTATGGCTACACCTTC.

The CDR3 DNA reads TGTGCCAGCAGCTTAGTAGGTGGGGGGGGCACCTCGGTAGGCACTGAAGCTTTCTTT. Its translation: CASSLVGGGGTSVGTEAFF. The J gene is TRBJ1-1, the V gene TRBV11-3; TRBD1 might be the D (6 bases). This CDR3 is 19 amino acids long. The V end lost 1 base, the J end lost 4 bases, and 25 bases lay between the germline ends. Germline-derived CDR1 and CDR2 are SGHNT and YENEEA. The entire variable domain, with the rest obtained from reference TRBV11-3 and TRBJ1-1, is as follows: EAGVVQSPRYKIIEKKQPVAFWCNPISGHNTLYWYLQNLGQGPELLIRYENEEAVDDSQLPKDRFSAERLKGVDSTLKIQPAELGDSAVYLCASSLVGGGGTSVGTEAFFGQGTRLTVV.